A single sample is the source of the 19 T cell receptor beta chains below, sequenced in a study of blood T cell repertoires in COVID-19. Using immunoSEQ multiplex PCR, the repertoire was profiled, and TCRdb retains in-frame clones only, with some absent. Among more than 200,000 clones listed, 70% to 90% were seen once. The specimen was PBMCs or T cells enriched from blood (not recorded which). Source of these receptors: a man aged 30-40 years with acute COVID-19.

The chain combines TRBV2 with TRBJ2-3, with 8 nucleotides matching TRBD2. V lost 1 base and J lost 4; bases outside the gene matches: 4. The CDR3 is made up of 15 amino acids. Germline V gives CDR1 SNHLY, CDR2 FYNNEI. The CDR3 DNA reads as TGTGCCAGCAGTGAAGGCAGCGGGGGCGCAGATACGCAGTATTTT. Translation gives CASSEGSGGADTQYF.

The V call is TRBV7-2, the J call TRBJ1-1; unclear D gene. The length of the CDR3 is 15 residues. Per the germline V gene, CDR1 is SGHTA and CDR2 is FQGNSA. V dropped 5 bases and J dropped 0 bases, with 13 bases sitting between them. CDR3 nucleotide sequence: TGTGCCAGCAGCGTAAACAGTCTCATGAACACTGAAGCTTTCTTT. Translation: CASSVNSLMNTEAFF.

The genes are TRBV5-4 and TRBJ2-7; TRBD1 agrees at 8 bases. The V and J ends lost 2 bases and 4 bases, in that order; junction bases with no gene match: 5. This CDR3 comprises 14 residues. Per germline, CDR1 SGHNT and CDR2 YYREEE (reference sequence). The CDR3 DNA sequence: TGTGCCAGCAGCTTAGGACAGGGTCCTTACGAGCAGTACTTC. It specifies CASSLGQGPYEQYF.

The CDR3 bases are TGCGCCAGCAGCTTGGACCAGGACACCGGGGAGCTGTTTTTT. It yields the protein CASSLDQDTGELFF. The chain uses TRBV5-1 and TRBJ2-2, with unresolved D. V dropped 0 bases and J dropped 3 bases, with 6 bases sitting between them. The length of the CDR3 is 14 residues. Germline V gene data show CDR1 as SGHRS and CDR2 as YFSETQ.

V and J are TRBV19 and TRBJ2-1; TRBD1 agrees at 7 bases. Germline V gene lookup returns CDR1 LNHDA and CDR2 SQIVND (reference sequence). The CDR3 has 16 amino acids. V shed 1 base and J 7 bases; nucleotides not matched to a gene: 10. The CDR3 sequence is CASSIALGRGSNEQFF. The CDR3 bases are TGTGCCAGTAGTATAGCCTTGGGCAGGGGGAGTAATGAGCAGTTCTTC. Full variable domain (remainder filled in from reference TRBV19 and TRBJ2-1): DGGITQSPKYLFRKEGQNVTLSCEQNLNHDAMYWYRQDPGQGLRLIYYSQIVNDFQKGDIAEGYSVSREKKESFPLTVTSAQKNPTAFYLCASSIALGRGSNEQFFGPGTRLTVL.

This clone was detected once. The chain employs TRBV6-5 and TRBJ1-2; 9 bases agree with TRBD1. Germline CDR1 reads MNHEY; CDR2 reads SVGAGI. Unmatched junction bases numbered 5, after V lost 8 bases and J lost 7 bases. The CDR3 length is 12 residues. This CDR3 reads CASGTGNVGYTF. In DNA, the CDR3 is TGTGCCAGCGGGACAGGGAATGTTGGCTACACCTTC.

This sequence joins TRBV13 and TRBJ1-2; 7 positions match TRBD1. The CDR3 has 16 amino acids. V shed 3 bases and J 5 bases; nucleotides not matched to a gene: 12. Germline-derived CDR1 and CDR2 are PRHDT and FYEKMQ (reference sequence). The CDR3 DNA is TGTGCCAGCAGCTTCGGGTCGGGAACAGGGGCGTATGGCTACACCTTC. Amino acid sequence: CASSFGSGTGAYGYTF.

The rearrangement links TRBV7-6 to TRBJ1-1, with TRBD1 matching over 7 bases. The germline CDR1 and CDR2 sequences are SGHVS and FNYEAQ. This CDR3 region has 16 residues. V dropped 7 bases and J dropped 0; count of bases not matched to a gene: 11. CDR3 in amino acids: CASTLSGGTVNTEAFF. As DNA, the CDR3 is TGTGCCAGCACCCTCTCAGGGGGGACCGTGAACACTGAAGCTTTCTTT.

The chain couples TRBV19 to TRBJ1-1; perhaps TRBD1 as D (6 bases). The germline V gene encodes CDR1 LNHDA and CDR2 SQIVND (reference sequence). The CDR3 covers 15 residues. The germline V and J ends were trimmed by 5 bases and 0 bases, with 13 bases remaining between them. This chain's CDR3 is CASSPGQIMNTEAFF. The DNA of the CDR3 is TGTGCCAGTAGTCCCGGACAGATAATGAACACTGAAGCTTTCTTT.

The V gene is TRBV6-5, the J gene TRBJ1-3; TRBD1 aligns across 9 bases. CDR3 size: 15 residues. Per the germline V gene, CDR1 is MNHEY and CDR2 is SVGAGI. Germline trimming cut 6 bases from V and 8 bases from J; bases unmatched to any gene: 11. The CDR3 bases are TGTGCCAGCAGGTCCGGGACAGGGTATTTGGACACCATATATTTT. This sequence encodes CASRSGTGYLDTIYF.

This clone was detected once. This chain connects TRBV3-1 (or the pseudogene TRBV3-2) to TRBJ1-1; a weak D match, TRBD1 (5 bases). The germline gives CDR1 LGHDT, CDR2 YNNKEL (reference sequence). V gave up 1 base and J gave up 4 bases, with 10 bases separating them. This CDR3 is 14 amino acids long. The CDR3 here is CASSQGTWGTEAFF. The CDR3 region has the DNA TGTGCCAGCAGCCAAGGGACATGGGGCACTGAAGCTTTCTTT.

The chain uses TRBV7-9 and TRBJ2-1; D unclear. CDR1 is SEHNR and CDR2 is FQNEAQ in the germline V gene (reference sequence). The CDR3 spans 15 residues. Trimming removed 4 bases from V and 10 bases from J, with 20 bases in between. The CDR3 DNA reads as TGTGCCAGCAGCTCTTACCCATTAACAGCTGAAGAGCAGTTCTTC. Protein: CASSSYPLTAEEQFF.

The J gene is TRBJ1-1, the V gene TRBV28, with D perhaps TRBD1 (5 bases). CDR1 and CDR2 from the germline V gene are MDHEN and SYDVKM. CDR3 size: 15 residues. V dropped 7 bases and J dropped 1 base, with 16 bases sitting between them. The DNA of the CDR3 is TGTGCCAGCACCCAATGGGGCACAGGGAACACTGAAGCTTTCTTT. Amino acids: CASTQWGTGNTEAFF.

This chain links TRBV7-3 with TRBJ1-1; tentatively, D is TRBD1 (6 bases). The CDR3 has 15 amino acids. With 4 bases removed from V and 5 bases from J, the gap between germline ends came to 17 bases. Germline lookup yields CDR1 SGHTA and CDR2 FQGTGA. CDR3 region: CASSSTGAGTTEAFF. The CDR3 DNA follows: TGTGCCAGCAGCTCGACCGGGGCAGGGACAACTGAAGCTTTCTTT.

The J gene is TRBJ1-2, the V gene TRBV18, with D hard to call. This CDR3 is built from 14 residues. Germline V gives CDR1 KGHSH, CDR2 LQKENI. Trimming removed 3 bases from V and 0 bases from J, with 8 bases in between. The CDR3 sequence: CASSPGLANYGYTF. For the CDR3, the DNA is TGTGCCAGCTCACCCGGACTCGCTAACTATGGCTACACCTTC.

The rearrangement links TRBV10-3 to TRBJ1-5; tentatively, D is TRBD1 (5 bases). V was pared by 11 bases and J by 3 bases, with 17 bases between. This CDR3 region has 14 residues. CDR1 and CDR2 from the germline V gene are ENHRY and SYGVKD. In DNA form, the CDR3 reads TGTGCCGCGGGCGGGGCCACCCCCAATCAGCCCCAGCATTTT. Protein product: CAAGGATPNQPQHF.

The J gene is TRBJ2-3, the V gene TRBV9; 12 bases fit TRBD1. The CDR3 covers 16 residues. V lost 4 bases, J lost 6 bases, and 9 bases stayed unmatched. Germline assignment: CDR1 SGDLS and CDR2 YYNGEE. The CDR3 loop is CASSLGDRGREDTQYF. CDR3 sequence (DNA): TGTGCCAGCAGCCTTGGGGACAGGGGGCGAGAGGATACGCAGTATTTT.

The chain has TRBV9 and TRBJ2-4; a possible D gene is TRBD1 (5 bases). Germline lookup yields CDR1 SGDLS and CDR2 YYNGEE. This CDR3 comprises 13 residues. Trimming shortened V by 3 bases and J by 9 bases, and 13 bases separated the two germline ends. The CDR3 region is CASSGGNQGIQYF. The CDR3 region has the DNA TGTGCCAGCAGCGGTGGTAATCAGGGCATTCAGTACTTC.

This clone was detected once. The gene calls are TRBV29-1 and TRBJ2-7; 8 bases fit TRBD1. The CDR3 contains 12 residues. Germline values: CDR1 SQVTM, CDR2 ANQGSEA. V shed 8 bases and J 6 bases; nucleotides not matched to a gene: 9. The CDR3 spells CSLRTGTGEQYF. The CDR3 DNA is TGCAGCTTGAGAACCGGGACAGGCGAGCAGTACTTC.